What follows are 29 T cell receptor beta chains derived from one specimen sequenced in a study of blood T cell repertoires in COVID-19 (dated by TCRdb to about 2020). The library was built by means of the immunoSEQ multiplex PCR assay. TCRdb took over this immuneACCESS table, retaining in-frame rearrangements with V and J assigned. Such tables are incomplete; in checked studies, under half of the missing clones stem from an unresolved V gene, and the remainder is unexplained. For this sample the table gives tens of thousands of clones, of which around 73% were detected only once. The ten largest clones capture 7.4% of the sample. The sequenced sample was peripheral blood. Source of these receptors: a woman aged 60-70 years with acute or convalescent COVID-19.

With respect to this clone: The junction departs from germline at one end; a sequencing error may be responsible. The DNA of the CDR3 is TGTGCCAGCAGCATAGCAACAGGGATTGGTGGAAACATTCAGTACTTC. Residues: CASSIATGIGGNIQYF. The gene calls are TRBV7-9 and TRBJ2-4, with D possibly TRBD1 on 6 matching bases. Germline V lookup: CDR1 SEHNR, CDR2 FQNEAQ (reference sequence). The CDR3 is 16 amino acids.

V gene TRBV25-1 combines with J gene TRBJ1-1; no firm D call. The CDR3 runs to 13 residues. V lost 4 bases and J lost 0, with 6 bases in between. The germline V gene has CDR1 MGHDK and CDR2 SYGVNS. CDR3 bases: TGTGCCAGCAGTGGAGATGTGAACACTGAAGCTTTCTTT. It codes for CASSGDVNTEAFF.

The chain is built from TRBV3-1 (or the pseudogene TRBV3-2) and TRBJ2-5; 7 nucleotides align to TRBD2. CDR1 and CDR2 from the germline V gene are LGHDT and YNNKEL (reference sequence). The CDR3 loop spans 16 amino acids. Trimming took 0 bases from V and 4 from J; bases not matched to a gene: 8. CDR3: CASSQDPGGSSETQYF. Here the CDR3 DNA reads TGTGCCAGCAGCCAAGATCCGGGAGGTTCGTCAGAGACCCAGTACTTC.

The V and J genes are TRBV4-2 and TRBJ2-7; a possible D gene is TRBD1 (6 bases). Germline values: CDR1 LGHNA, CDR2 YNFKEQ. Trimming removed 0 bases from V and 0 bases from J, with 18 bases in between. The CDR3 is made up of 18 amino acids. DNA of the CDR3: TGTGCCAGCAGCCAAGAGGGGTTGAGGGGGTGGAGCTCCTACGAGCAGTACTTC. Translated: CASSQEGLRGWSSYEQYF.

The CDR3 region has the DNA TGTGCCAGCAGCCAAGATAGGGGGCGGACCTACGAGCAGTACTTC. Its translation: CASSQDRGRTYEQYF. J is TRBJ2-7 and V is TRBV4-2; 7 bases align to TRBD1. CDR1 LGHNA and CDR2 YNFKEQ come from the germline V gene. V shed 0 bases and J 2 bases; nucleotides not matched to a gene: 4. CDR3 length: 15 residues.

This chain uses TRBV19 with TRBJ2-3, with TRBD2 as a possible D gene (7 bases). CDR1 and CDR2 from the germline V gene are LNHDA and SQIVND (reference sequence). V was clipped by 2 bases and J by 8 bases, with 14 bases between them. There are 14 residues in the CDR3. This CDR3 reads CASSIREGGVTQYF. CDR3 nucleotide sequence: TGTGCCAGTAGTATAAGGGAGGGGGGGGTTACGCAGTATTTT.

CDR3 nucleotide sequence: TGTGCCAGTAGTCCCCAGACAGGGCTGGAAGCTTTCTTT. This encodes CASSPQTGLEAFF. The chain is built from TRBV19 and TRBJ1-1; 7 nucleotides match TRBD1. J lost 8 bases, V lost 5 bases, and 8 bases had no gene match. The CDR3 is 13 amino acids. CDR1 is LNHDA, CDR2 SQIVND, per germline (reference sequence).

V usage is TRBV2 and J usage is TRBJ2-6, with D maybe TRBD1 (6 bases). The CDR3 extends over 17 amino acids. Germline V lookup: CDR1 SNHLY, CDR2 FYNNEI. V lost 4 bases, J lost 0 bases, and 13 bases lay in between. The CDR3 nucleotides are TGTGCCAGCAGTGGGAACAGGGAGCTCTCTGGGGCCAACGTCCTGACTTTC. This sequence encodes CASSGNRELSGANVLTF. The full variable domain, completed using reference TRBV2 and TRBJ2-6, is EPEVTQTPSHQVTQMGQEVILRCVPISNHLYFYWYRQILGQKVEFLVSFYNNEISEKSEIFDDQFSVERPDGSNFTLKIRSTKLEDSAMYFCASSGNRELSGANVLTFGAGSRLTVL.

The V call is TRBV25-1, the J call TRBJ2-1, with 9 bases matching TRBD1. Germline CDR1 MGHDK, CDR2 SYGVNS. V lost 4 bases to trimming and J lost 9 bases; unmatched junction nucleotides: 4. The CDR3 has 13 amino acids. In DNA, the CDR3 is TGTGCCAGCAGTGGGACAGGGGCGGGTGAGCAGTTCTTC. It codes for CASSGTGAGEQFF.

This clone was counted a single time. The chain employs TRBV9 and TRBJ2-2, with D possibly matching TRBD1 (5 bases). Germline CDR1 is SGDLS and CDR2 is YYNGEE. The CDR3 runs 14 residues. Trimming stripped 6 bases from V and 4 bases from J, with 13 bases between. CDR3: CASKPAGLTGELFF. CDR3 nucleotide sequence: TGTGCCAGCAAGCCGGCAGGGCTCACCGGGGAGCTGTTTTTT. Full variable domain (remainder filled in from reference TRBV9 and TRBJ2-2): DSGVTQTPKHLITATGQRVTLRCSPRSGDLSVYWYQQSLDQGLQFLIQYYNGEERAKGNILERFSAQQFPDLHSELNLSSLELGDSALYFCASKPAGLTGELFFGEGSRLTVL.

The chain recombines TRBV15 with TRBJ2-7; TRBD1 is a possible D gene (5 bases). The germline V gene has CDR1 LNHNV and CDR2 YYDKDF (reference sequence). The CDR3 covers 13 residues. Trimming took 3 bases from V and 3 from J, leaving 9 bases between them. CDR3 amino acids: CATSSRQFYEQYF. Here the CDR3 DNA reads TGTGCCACCAGCAGCCGACAGTTCTACGAGCAGTACTTC.

This clone occurred a few times. The chain couples TRBV19 to TRBJ2-1; D gene uncertain. The CDR3 contains 16 residues. Germline values: CDR1 LNHDA, CDR2 SQIVND (reference sequence). V was cut by 7 bases and J by 1 base, with 17 bases left in between. The CDR3 DNA sequence: TGTGCCAGTACCACTCAGTGGGCCCCATCCTACAATGAGCAGTTCTTC. This gives the protein CASTTQWAPSYNEQFF.

The CDR3 is CASSLALRTTGELFF. DNA for the CDR3: TGCGCCAGCAGCTTGGCCCTCAGAACCACCGGGGAGCTGTTTTTT. V and J are TRBV5-1 and TRBJ2-2; D unresolved. Germline V gives CDR1 SGHRS, CDR2 YFSETQ. Trimming left V 0 bases short and J 4 bases short, with 10 bases between. The CDR3 has 15 residues.

The chain couples TRBV6-1 to TRBJ2-7, with 7 bases lining up with TRBD1. CDR1 MNHNS and CDR2 SASEGT come from the germline V gene. The CDR3 totals 15 residues. V lost 1 base and J lost 3; bases outside the gene matches: 6. CDR3 sequence reads: CASSEEHRGGYEQYF. DNA of the CDR3: TGTGCCAGCAGTGAAGAACACAGGGGTGGCTACGAGCAGTACTTC.

This chain uses TRBV27 with TRBJ1-2, with TRBD1 identical over 7 bases. V trimming: 6 bases; J trimming: 5 bases; junction bases outside the gene matches: 6. The germline V gene encodes CDR1 MNHEY and CDR2 SMNVEV (reference sequence). The CDR3 runs 13 residues. The CDR3 sequence is CASSRMTGYGYTF. CDR3 nucleotides: TGTGCCAGCAGCAGAATGACAGGGTATGGCTACACCTTC.

This clone has a single count. This chain links TRBV19 with TRBJ2-5, with D perhaps TRBD1 (6 bases). Between the trimmed V and J ends, which lost 4 bases and 1 base, there was a span of 13 bases. CDR1 and CDR2 (germline): LNHDA, SQIVND (reference sequence). This CDR3 contains 15 residues. The CDR3 DNA is TGTGCCAGTAGTACAGACAGGACAGCCCAAGAGACCCAGTACTTC. It is translated as CASSTDRTAQETQYF.

For the CDR3, the DNA is TGTGCCAGCACCCCCTTCGTCGACACTGAAGCTTTCTTT. Protein: CASTPFVDTEAFF. V usage is TRBV12-3 or TRBV12-4 and J usage is TRBJ1-1; D gene ambiguous. V lost 7 bases and J 3 bases, leaving 12 bases between the germline ends. The CDR3 is made up of 13 amino acids.

This clone was detected a few times. CDR3 in amino acids: CASASGTRFEAFF. CDR3 bases: TGTGCCAGTGCCTCCGGGACACGATTTGAAGCTTTCTTT. The chain links TRBV18 to TRBJ1-1; TRBD1 is a possible D gene (6 bases). Trimming removed 9 bases at V and 7 bases at J, with 18 bases between. The CDR3 contains 13 residues. Germline V CDR1 and CDR2: KGHSH, LQKENI.

This chain joins TRBV11-2 and TRBJ1-1; TRBD1 aligns across 7 bases. The CDR3 sequence is 12 residues long. J gave up 7 bases and V 5 bases, and 4 bases lay outside the gene matches. Germline V gene sequence: CDR1 SGHAT, CDR2 FQNNGV. The CDR3 here is CASSQGTVEAFF. In DNA, the CDR3 is TGTGCCAGCAGCCAAGGGACAGTTGAAGCTTTCTTT.

The chain has TRBV27 and TRBJ2-7, with TRBD2 identical over 9 bases. Germline CDR1 reads MNHEY; CDR2 reads SMNVEV (reference sequence). The length of the CDR3 is 16 residues. V gave up 5 bases and J gave up 3 bases; unmatched junction bases: 11. CDR3 residues: CASSPFLAGGNYEQYF. The CDR3 DNA is TGTGCCAGCAGTCCATTCCTTGCGGGGGGGAACTACGAGCAGTACTTC.

The CDR3 region has the DNA TGTGCCAGCAGCCACGGACAGGGTCCGAATGAAGCTTTCTTT. Its translation: CASSHGQGPNEAFF. The chain couples TRBV6-5 to TRBJ1-1, with TRBD1 matching over 8 bases. The CDR3 is 14 amino acids. Per germline, CDR1 MNHEY and CDR2 SVGAGI. V gave up 6 bases and J gave up 7 bases; unmatched junction bases: 10.

The chain employs TRBV7-7 and TRBJ2-2, with D perhaps TRBD2 (5 bases). Per the germline V gene, CDR1 is SSHAT and CDR2 is FNYEAQ (reference sequence). This CDR3 has 12 residues. CDR3 residues: CCWQVGDGELFF. CDR3 coding DNA: TGTTGTTGGCAGGTGGGAGACGGGGAGCTGTTTTTT.

The rearrangement uses TRBV9 and TRBJ1-4, with D unclear. CDR3 length: 14 residues. V gave up 4 bases and J gave up 8 bases, with 15 bases separating them. CDR1 is SGDLS, CDR2 YYNGEE, per germline. The DNA for the CDR3 is TGTGCCAGCAGCCCGGTGGGAGGCTTCGAAAAACTGTTTTTT. Its translation: CASSPVGGFEKLFF.

The chain couples TRBV7-9 to TRBJ1-2, with 9 positions matching TRBD1. The CDR3 has 15 amino acids. Germline V gene lookup returns CDR1 SEHNR and CDR2 FQNEAQ (reference sequence). After removal of 5 bases from V and 8 bases from J, the junction contained 12 bases not matched to a gene. CDR3 nucleotides: TGTGCCAGCAGCAAAGAAATCGACAGGGGGGGAGGCTACACCTTC. This translates into CASSKEIDRGGGYTF.

This chain connects TRBV12-5 to TRBJ1-1, with TRBD1 matching over 10 bases. V lost 3 bases and J lost 4; bases outside the gene matches: 5. Germline V gene sequence: CDR1 LGHNT, CDR2 FRNRAP. The CDR3 consists of 15 residues. This CDR3 is CASGLNRDRGTEAFF. As DNA, the CDR3 is TGTGCTAGTGGTTTAAACCGGGACAGGGGCACTGAAGCTTTCTTT.

The V and J genes are TRBV18 and TRBJ2-7; 13 bases align to TRBD2. The germline gives CDR1 KGHSH, CDR2 LQKENI. The CDR3 sequence is 17 residues long. Germline trimming cut 3 bases from V and 2 bases from J; bases unmatched to any gene: 7. The CDR3 DNA is TGTGCCAGCTCACCTGCCGGACTAGCGGGAGCCACCTACGAGCAGTACTTC. It is translated as CASSPAGLAGATYEQYF.

The chain recombines TRBV6-1 with TRBJ2-7; 9 bases match TRBD2. In germline, CDR1 is MNHNS, CDR2 SASEGT. The CDR3 is 14 amino acids. V lost 1 base and J lost 7; bases outside the gene matches: 5. The CDR3 DNA follows: TGTGCCAGCAGTGAAGTAGCGGGGGAGGGTGAGCAGTACTTC. It codes for CASSEVAGEGEQYF.

CDR3 sequence (DNA): TGTGCCATCAGTGAGTCCGGGGACAGTTCCTACGAGCAGTACTTC. Amino acid sequence: CAISESGDSSYEQYF. The chain combines TRBV10-3 with TRBJ2-7; 7 positions agree with TRBD1. This CDR3 spans 15 amino acids. Germline trimming cut 0 bases from V and 1 base from J; bases unmatched to any gene: 3. CDR1 ENHRY and CDR2 SYGVKD come from the germline V gene.

The chain links TRBV29-1 to TRBJ2-2, with D possibly matching TRBD1 (5 bases). The CDR3 runs to 14 residues. Germline lookup yields CDR1 SQVTM and CDR2 ANQGSEA. V was shortened by 2 bases and J by 0 bases, with 7 bases between the two germline ends. In DNA, the CDR3 is TGCAGCGTTGAAAGACAGTCGAACACCGGGGAGCTGTTTTTT. It yields the protein CSVERQSNTGELFF.